This paragraph reports one TCR beta chain. These data originate in a study of OX40 agonist ivuxolimab in advanced cancers. Study overall: A male proportion of 82.7% was recorded, with mean age 60 years and range roughly 23 to 79.

CDR1 and CDR2 (germline): SNHLY, FYNNEI. The CDR3 sequence is 12 residues long. Deletions cut 10 bases from V and 1 base from J, with 11 bases between. Profiled with immunoSEQ multiplex PCR; TCRdb holds only in-frame clones, not every one. The sample has 80,000 or so clones, approximately 85% seen once. This sequence originates from an adult with an advanced solid tumor such as melanoma, head and neck, liver or kidney cancer. The material was CD4+ or CD8+ T cells sorted from blood, obtained in a trial of the OX40 agonist ivuxolimab. This chain connects TRBV2 to TRBJ2-7; TRBD1 might be the D (6 bases). In nucleotides, the CDR3 is TGTGCCACCCGACAGGAGTCCTACGAGCAGTACTTC. Its translation is CATRQESYEQYF.